This T cell receptor (beta chain) emerged from a study of cytomegalovirus exposure and HLA in healthy donors. Study-wide context: Out of 398 genotyped donors, roughly 83% belonged to the Caucasian-associated ancestry cluster.

Remarks on this clone: Its target is unknown.

The CDR3 length is 13 residues. Per the germline V gene, CDR1 is KGHSH and CDR2 is LQKENI. V was shortened by 6 bases and J by 3 bases, with 12 bases between the two germline ends. General observations from the study: An analysis was carried out later, and it reportedly showed fewer N-insertions in an Asian-associated ancestry cluster than the approximately 660-donor mean. Accounts indicate the classifier identified cytomegalovirus status with strong specificity and sensitivity. Researchers reported in a later analysis that a missense DCLRE1C variant was tied to TCR beta V- and J-gene trimming.

PCR amplification relied on 60 Vbeta primers (plus 13 Jbeta primers). Assay: immunoSEQ multiplex PCR; the TCRdb copy retains only in-frame clones and omits some. The table includes tens of thousands of clones, 65% to 75% detected once. The TCR sequence derives from a man aged 35 to 55 in good health and CMV-seropositive. The V call is TRBV18, the J call TRBJ2-7, with a weak D call TRBD2 (5 bases). Sequenced material: PBMCs. Written as DNA, the CDR3 is TGTGCCAGCTCGCCGGGGATTGACTACGAGCAGTACTTC. It yields the protein CASSPGIDYEQYF. The full variable domain, its missing parts supplied by reference TRBV18 and TRBJ2-7, is NAGVMQNPRHLVRRRGQEARLRCSPMKGHSHVYWYRQLPEEGLKFMVYLQKENIIDESGMPKERFSAEFPKEGPSILRIQQVVRGDSAAYFCASSPGIDYEQYFGPGTRLTVT.